This T cell receptor beta chain was captured by sequencing in a study of OX40 agonist ivuxolimab in advanced cancers. Turning to the overall study: Ivuxolimab, which targeted the costimulatory receptor OX40 (CD134), was an agonistic, fully human IgG2 monoclonal antibody. Intravenous ivuxolimab was administered to patients every 2 weeks at six dose levels: 0.01, 0.1, 0.3, 1.5, 3 and 10 mg/kg. Of the approximately 50 dose-escalation patients, hepatocellular carcinoma was present in 19, melanoma in approximately 15, renal cell carcinoma in 9 and head and neck cancer in 9. The dose-escalation cohort was 82.7% male with a mean age of about 54 years, ranging from 23 to 79. Prior anti-PD-1, anti-PD-L1 or anti-CTLA-4 therapy was permitted, and checkpoint inhibitors had been received by 30% to 40% of dose-escalation patients. Partial responses were achieved by three dose-escalation patients, of whom one had hepatocellular carcinoma and two had cutaneous melanoma. The point of sequencing TCRbeta in the periphery was to test whether ivuxolimab changed TCR sequence diversity and drove clonal T-cell expansion. The monotherapy dose-escalation portion (N ≈ 52 patients) of the phase I ivuxolimab trial is reported in the paper. Study-level results and caveats: Low levels of normalized T-cell clonal expansion were also seen in some patients who did not respond. The antigen specificity of the clonally expanded peripheral T cells was not determined. In the 0.1-3.0 mg/kg groups, partial responders were among the patients with the lowest normalized peripheral clonal expansion, particularly in CD8+ T cells. At doses of 0.1 to 3.0 mg/kg, clonal expansion of both CD4+ and CD8+ blood T cells was observed from baseline to week 6. After ivuxolimab, expanded clones were on average more numerous among CD8+ T cells than among CD4+ T cells.

Patients with autoimmune disease history or receiving systemic immunosuppression were excluded from the trial. In every dose cohort, peripheral blood was drawn for TCR sequencing at baseline, cycle 4 day 1, and cycle 7 day 1. Samples were obtained from an open-label, multicenter, first-in-human phase I dose-escalation trial of ivuxolimab. Adults with locally advanced or metastatic head and neck squamous cell, hepatocellular, melanoma or renal cell carcinoma were enrolled in the trial. Before TCR sequencing, CD4+ T cells and CD8+ T cells were sorted from peripheral blood as separate populations. Comment on this clone: Its antigen is not yet known. One base away there is no much larger clone; base qualities are not given.

Genomic DNA was isolated from the sorted cells so that the TCRbeta CDR3 region could be sequenced. TCRbeta CDR3 regions were sequenced using the immunoSEQ Assay. In TCRdb, the immuneACCESS table is reduced to in-frame sequences with V and J assigned. These tables do not hold every clone; where another copy was compared, an unresolved V gene accounts for under half, and the others remain unexplained. This sample lists around 76,000 clones; 85% were detected once. The ten largest make up around 6.4% of the sample. The germline V gene gives CDR1 as SGHTA and CDR2 as FQGNSA. Its CDR3 holds 16 amino acids, cysteine through phenylalanine. CDR3 DNA is the only sequence kept; it has 48 bases, read in frame from the first base. At the junction V is shortened by 2 bases and J by 3 bases; bases outside the gene matches: 5.

This clonotype was obtained from an adult with an advanced solid tumor such as melanoma, head and neck, liver or kidney cancer. The rearranged chain carries TRBV7-2 and TRBJ1-5; 9 of the junction bases match TRBD1. Sequences were derived from CD4+ or CD8+ T cells sorted from blood, sampled in a trial of the OX40 agonist ivuxolimab. The nucleotide sequence reads TGTGCCAGCAGCTTACGCCGGGACAGGGCCAATCAGCCCCAGCATTTT. Its amino acids are CASSLRRDRANQPQHF.